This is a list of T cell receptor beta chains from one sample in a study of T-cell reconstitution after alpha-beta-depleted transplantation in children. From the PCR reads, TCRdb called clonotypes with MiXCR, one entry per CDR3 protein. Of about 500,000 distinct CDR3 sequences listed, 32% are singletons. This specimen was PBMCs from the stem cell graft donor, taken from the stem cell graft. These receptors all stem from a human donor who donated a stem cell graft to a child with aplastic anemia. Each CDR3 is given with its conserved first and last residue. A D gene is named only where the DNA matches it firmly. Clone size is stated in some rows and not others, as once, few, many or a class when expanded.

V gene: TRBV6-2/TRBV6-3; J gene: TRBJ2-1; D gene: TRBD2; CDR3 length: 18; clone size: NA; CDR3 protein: CASSYSISSASGNSEQFF; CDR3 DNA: TGTGCCAGCAGTTACTCGATTTCCTCGGCTAGCGGGAATAGCGAGCAGTTCTTC
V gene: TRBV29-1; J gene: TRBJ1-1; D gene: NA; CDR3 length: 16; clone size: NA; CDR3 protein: CSVAPSTIRRNTEAFF; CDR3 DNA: TGCAGCGTTGCTCCCAGCACTATACGGAGAAACACTGAAGCTTTCTTT
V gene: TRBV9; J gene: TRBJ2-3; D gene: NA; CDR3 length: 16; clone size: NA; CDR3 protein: CASSRSPSEITDTQYF; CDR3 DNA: TGTGCCAGCAGCCGATCCCCTAGCGAGATCACAGATACGCAGTATTTT
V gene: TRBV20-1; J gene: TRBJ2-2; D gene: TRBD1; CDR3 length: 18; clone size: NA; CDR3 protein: CSAVPTGQGTMNTGELFF; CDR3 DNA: TGCAGTGCCGTTCCAACGGGACAGGGGACGATGAACACCGGGGAGCTGTTTTTT
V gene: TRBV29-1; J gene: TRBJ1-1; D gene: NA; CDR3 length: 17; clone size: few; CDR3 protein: CSVDPTFGGNLNTEAFF; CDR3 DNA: TGCAGCGTCGACCCAACCTTCGGGGGCAACCTGAACACTGAAGCTTTCTTT
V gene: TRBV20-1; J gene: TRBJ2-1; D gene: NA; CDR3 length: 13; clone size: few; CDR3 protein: CSAREAGLMGQFF; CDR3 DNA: TGCAGTGCTAGAGAGGCAGGGCTGATGGGGCAGTTCTTC
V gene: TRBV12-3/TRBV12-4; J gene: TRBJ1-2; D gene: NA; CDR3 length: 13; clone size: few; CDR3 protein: CASSPDRTYGYTF; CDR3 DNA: TGTGCCAGCAGTCCTGACAGGACCTATGGCTACACCTTC
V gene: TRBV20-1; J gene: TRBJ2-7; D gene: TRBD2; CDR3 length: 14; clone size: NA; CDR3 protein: CSARGLAGKYEQYF; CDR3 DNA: TGCAGTGCAAGAGGACTAGCGGGAAAGTACGAGCAGTACTTC
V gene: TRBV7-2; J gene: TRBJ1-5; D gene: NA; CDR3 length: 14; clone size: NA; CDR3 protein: CASSSDSSNQPQHF; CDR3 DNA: TGTGCCAGCAGCTCAGACAGTAGCAATCAGCCCCAGCATTTT
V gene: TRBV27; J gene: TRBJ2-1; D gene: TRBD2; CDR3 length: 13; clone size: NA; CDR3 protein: CASWRTSGIEQFF; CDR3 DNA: TGTGCCAGCTGGCGAACTAGCGGGATAGAGCAGTTCTTC
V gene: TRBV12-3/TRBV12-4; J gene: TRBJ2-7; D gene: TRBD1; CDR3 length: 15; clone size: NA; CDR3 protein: CASSYTGTATYEQYF; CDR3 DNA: TGTGCCAGCAGTTACACCGGGACAGCCACCTACGAGCAGTACTTC
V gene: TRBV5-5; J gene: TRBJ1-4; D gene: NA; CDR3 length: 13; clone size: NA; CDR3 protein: CASSSSGVEKLFF; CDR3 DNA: TGTGCCAGCAGCTCCTCCGGGGTGGAAAAACTGTTTTTT
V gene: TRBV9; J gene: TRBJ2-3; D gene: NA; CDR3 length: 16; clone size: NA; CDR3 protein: CASSVFGGTSTDTQYF; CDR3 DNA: TGTGCCAGCAGCGTATTCGGCGGGACGAGCACAGATACGCAGTATTTT
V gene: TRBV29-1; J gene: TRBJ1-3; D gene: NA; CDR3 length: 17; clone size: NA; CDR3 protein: CSVEDPVGTGSGNTIYF; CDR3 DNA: TGCAGCGTTGAAGATCCAGTGGGAACAGGATCTGGAAACACCATATATTTT
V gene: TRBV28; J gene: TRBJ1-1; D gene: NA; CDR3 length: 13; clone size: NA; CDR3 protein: CATRIHISTEAFF; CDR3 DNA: TGTGCCACCCGAATTCACATAAGCACTGAAGCTTTCTTT
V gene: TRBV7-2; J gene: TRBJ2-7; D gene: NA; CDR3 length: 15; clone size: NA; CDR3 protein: CASSLGPTVSNEQYF; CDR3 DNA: TGTGCCAGCAGCTTAGGACCAACGGTTTCCAACGAGCAGTACTTC
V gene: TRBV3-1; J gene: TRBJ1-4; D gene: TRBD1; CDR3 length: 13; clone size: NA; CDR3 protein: CASSLYRGGILFF; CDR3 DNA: TGTGCCAGCAGCCTATACAGGGGGGGAATCCTGTTTTTT
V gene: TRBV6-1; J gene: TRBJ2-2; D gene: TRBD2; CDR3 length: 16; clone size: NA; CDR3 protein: CASSRHGTSVTGELFF; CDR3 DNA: TGTGCCAGCAGTCGTCACGGGACTAGCGTAACCGGGGAGCTGTTTTTT
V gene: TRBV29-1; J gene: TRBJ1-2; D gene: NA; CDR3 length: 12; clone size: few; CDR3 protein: CSAPTGAYGYTF; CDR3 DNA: TGCAGCGCGCCGACAGGAGCCTATGGCTACACCTTC
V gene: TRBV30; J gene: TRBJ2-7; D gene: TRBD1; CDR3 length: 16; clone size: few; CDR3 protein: CAWSFSLTGLIYEQYF; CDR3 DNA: TGTGCCTGGAGTTTTTCGCTGACAGGGCTTATCTACGAGCAGTACTTC
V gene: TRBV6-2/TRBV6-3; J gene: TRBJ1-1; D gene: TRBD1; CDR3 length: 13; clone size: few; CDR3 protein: CAGGDRENTEAFF; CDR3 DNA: TGTGCCGGGGGGGACAGGGAGAACACTGAAGCTTTCTTT
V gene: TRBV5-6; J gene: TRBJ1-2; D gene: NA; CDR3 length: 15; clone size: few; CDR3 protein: CASSSPAGKIGGYTF; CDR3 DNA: TGTGCCAGCAGCTCTCCTGCAGGGAAAATTGGTGGCTACACCTTC
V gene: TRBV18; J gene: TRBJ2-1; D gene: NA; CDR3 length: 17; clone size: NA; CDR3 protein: CASSPTGSPKDGNEQFF; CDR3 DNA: TGTGCCAGCTCACCAACAGGGTCCCCTAAGGATGGAAATGAGCAGTTCTTC
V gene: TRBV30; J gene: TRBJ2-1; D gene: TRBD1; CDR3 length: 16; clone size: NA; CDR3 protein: CAWSKTRTGIYNEQFF; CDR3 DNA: TGTGCCTGGAGTAAAACCAGGACAGGGATCTACAATGAGCAGTTCTTC
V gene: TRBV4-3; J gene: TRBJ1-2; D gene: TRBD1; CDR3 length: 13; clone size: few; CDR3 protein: CASSQGQGRGYTF; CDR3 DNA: TGCGCCAGCAGCCAAGGACAGGGAAGAGGCTACACCTTC
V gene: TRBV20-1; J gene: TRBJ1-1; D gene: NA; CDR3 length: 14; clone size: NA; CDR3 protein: CSARDFGGGTEAFF; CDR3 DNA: TGCAGTGCTAGAGATTTTGGGGGGGGGACTGAAGCTTTCTTT
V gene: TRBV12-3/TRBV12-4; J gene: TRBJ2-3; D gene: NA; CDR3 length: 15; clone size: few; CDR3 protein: CASSYERTHTDTQYF; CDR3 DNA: TGTGCCAGCAGTTACGAGCGGACGCACACAGATACGCAGTATTTT
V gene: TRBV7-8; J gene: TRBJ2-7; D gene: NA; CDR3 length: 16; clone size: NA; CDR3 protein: CASSLAWAGRSIEQYF; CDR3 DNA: TGTGCCAGCAGCTTAGCGTGGGCAGGGAGGTCCATCGAGCAGTACTTC
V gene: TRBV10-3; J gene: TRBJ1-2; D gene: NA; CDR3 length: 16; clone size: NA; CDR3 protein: CAISESGEQANYGYTF; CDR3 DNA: TGTGCCATCAGTGAGTCTGGCGAACAGGCTAACTATGGCTACACCTTC
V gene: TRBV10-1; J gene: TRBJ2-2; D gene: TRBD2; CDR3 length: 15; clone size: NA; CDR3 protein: CASSDLAGNTGELFF; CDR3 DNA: TGCGCCAGCAGTGACTTAGCGGGGAACACCGGGGAGCTGTTTTTT
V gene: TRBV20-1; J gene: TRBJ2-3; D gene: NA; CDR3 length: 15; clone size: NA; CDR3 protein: CSARSTAGRTDTQYF; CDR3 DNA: TGCAGTGCTAGAAGTACAGCGGGCCGCACAGATACGCAGTATTTT
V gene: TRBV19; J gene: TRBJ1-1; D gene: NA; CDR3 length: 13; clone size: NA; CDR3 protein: CASTTLLVTEAFF; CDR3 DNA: TGTGCCAGTACGACCCTGCTCGTAACTGAAGCTTTCTTT
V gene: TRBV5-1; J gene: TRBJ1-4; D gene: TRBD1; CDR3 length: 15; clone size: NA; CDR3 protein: CASSLAGTGGEKLFF; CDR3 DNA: TGCGCCAGCAGCCTGGCCGGGACAGGGGGTGAAAAACTGTTTTTT
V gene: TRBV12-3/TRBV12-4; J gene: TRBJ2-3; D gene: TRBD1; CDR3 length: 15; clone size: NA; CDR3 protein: CASSQPGQGIDTQYF; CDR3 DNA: TGTGCCAGCAGTCAGCCGGGACAGGGGATAGATACGCAGTATTTT
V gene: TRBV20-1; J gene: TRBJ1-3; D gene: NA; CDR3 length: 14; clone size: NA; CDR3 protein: CSATPGSSGNTIYF; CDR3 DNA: TGCAGTGCAACACCAGGTTCCTCTGGAAACACCATATATTTT
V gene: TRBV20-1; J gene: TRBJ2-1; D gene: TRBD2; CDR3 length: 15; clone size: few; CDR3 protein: CSARDFGLASNEQFF; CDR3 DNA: TGCAGTGCTAGAGATTTCGGACTAGCATCCAATGAGCAGTTCTTC
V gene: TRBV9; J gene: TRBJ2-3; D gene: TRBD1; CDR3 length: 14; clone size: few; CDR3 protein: CASSLRDRDDTQYF; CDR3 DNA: TGTGCCAGCAGCCTCCGGGACAGGGATGATACGCAGTATTTT
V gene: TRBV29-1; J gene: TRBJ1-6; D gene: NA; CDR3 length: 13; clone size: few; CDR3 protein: CSVGEAGNSPLHF; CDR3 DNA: TGCAGCGTAGGGGAGGCAGGGAATTCACCCCTCCACTTT
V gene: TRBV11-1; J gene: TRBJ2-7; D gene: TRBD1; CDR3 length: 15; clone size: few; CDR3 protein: CASNTGTGSSYEQYF; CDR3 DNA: TGTGCCAGCAATACCGGGACAGGGAGCTCCTACGAGCAGTACTTC
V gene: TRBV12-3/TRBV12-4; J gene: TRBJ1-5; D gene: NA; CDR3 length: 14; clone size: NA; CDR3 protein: CASSSLGRGGPQHF; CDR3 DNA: TGTGCCAGCAGCTCTCTGGGACGTGGTGGACCCCAGCATTTT
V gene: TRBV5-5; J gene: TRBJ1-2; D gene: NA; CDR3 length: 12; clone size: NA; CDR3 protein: CASSPNSYGYTF; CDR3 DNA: TGTGCCAGCAGCCCTAACAGCTATGGCTACACCTTC
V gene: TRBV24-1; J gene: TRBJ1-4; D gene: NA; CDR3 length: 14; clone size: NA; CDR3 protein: CATPLAPLREKLFF; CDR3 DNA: TGTGCCACGCCGTTGGCTCCATTAAGGGAAAAACTGTTTTTT
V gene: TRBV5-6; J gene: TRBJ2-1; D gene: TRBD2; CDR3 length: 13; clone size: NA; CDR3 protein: CASSLAGRNEQFF; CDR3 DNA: TGTGCCAGCAGCTTGGCCGGGAGGAATGAGCAGTTCTTC
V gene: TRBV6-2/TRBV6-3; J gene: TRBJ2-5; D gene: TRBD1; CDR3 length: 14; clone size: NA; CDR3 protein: CASSGAGGTETQYF; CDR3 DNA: TGTGCCAGCAGTGGGGCAGGGGGAACGGAGACCCAGTACTTC
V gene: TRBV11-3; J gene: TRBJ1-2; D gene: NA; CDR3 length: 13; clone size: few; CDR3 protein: CASSTPKGHGYTF; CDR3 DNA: TGTGCCAGCAGCACTCCTAAGGGGCATGGCTACACCTTC
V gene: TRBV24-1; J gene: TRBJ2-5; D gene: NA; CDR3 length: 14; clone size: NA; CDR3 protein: CATSADSPQETQYF; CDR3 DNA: TGTGCCACCAGTGCAGACAGTCCTCAAGAGACCCAGTACTTC
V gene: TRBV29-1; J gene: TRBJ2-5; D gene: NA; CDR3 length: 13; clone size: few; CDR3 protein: CSVTRELQETQYF; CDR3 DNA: TGCAGCGTAACCCGGGAACTTCAAGAGACCCAGTACTTC